The sequence of this T cell receptor (beta chain) was determined in a study of blood T cell repertoires in COVID-19. Overall study context: Spain, Italy and the United States supplied samples that represented acute and convalescent COVID-19.

This clone was counted a single time. The CDR3 runs 14 residues. Germline CDR1 reads LGHDT; CDR2 reads YNNKEL (reference sequence). V was pared by 1 base and J by 7 bases, with 13 bases between. Profiling relied on immunoSEQ multiplex PCR, and the TCRdb table lists in-frame clones only, not all of them. In the table there are approximately 100,000 clones, approximately 90% of which are singletons. The source material was peripheral blood. The gene calls are TRBV3-1 (or the pseudogene TRBV3-2) and TRBJ1-2, with a weak D call TRBD1 (6 bases). This TCR was sampled from a man aged 60 to 69 with acute or convalescent COVID-19. CDR3 protein: CASSQGGGAGGYTF. As DNA, the CDR3 is TGTGCCAGCAGCCAAGGAGGGGGGGCTGGTGGCTACACCTTC.